The next 6 T cell receptor beta chains were all read from a single sample in a study of cytomegalovirus exposure and HLA in healthy donors. The PCR made use of 60 Vbeta and 13 Jbeta primers. This table comes from immunoSEQ multiplex PCR, and its TCRdb copy is limited to in-frame clones, with some not included. The sample comprises tens of thousands of clones, roughly 73% of which are singletons, and roughly 25% rests with the top ten. Material: PBMCs. These receptors were obtained from a woman aged 40 to 50 in good health and CMV-seropositive.

The sample holds a few counts of this clone. This chain connects TRBV19 to TRBJ1-1, with a tentative D call TRBD1 (5 bases). The V end lost 11 bases, the J end lost 0 bases, and 13 bases lay between the germline ends. The CDR3 has 13 residues. The germline V gene encodes CDR1 LNHDA and CDR2 SQIVND (reference sequence). The CDR3 reads CAARQSMNTEAFF. CDR3 sequence (DNA): TGTGCCGCCCGACAGAGCATGAACACTGAAGCTTTCTTT.

The chain is built from TRBV7-2 and TRBJ2-1; the match to TRBD2 covers 8 bases. Germline CDR1 SGHTA, CDR2 FQGNSA. Germline trimming cut 0 bases from V and 1 base from J; bases unmatched to any gene: 5. The CDR3 runs to 17 residues. CDR3 residues: CASSLAPGGGSYNEQFF. The CDR3 DNA is TGTGCCAGCAGCTTAGCCCCCGGGGGGGGGTCCTACAATGAGCAGTTCTTC.

The chain joins TRBV5-1 to TRBJ2-3; D is perhaps TRBD1 (6 bases). Trimming shortened V by 2 bases and J by 5 bases, and 15 bases separated the two germline ends. In germline, CDR1 is SGHRS, CDR2 YFSETQ. CDR3 length: 15 residues. In DNA, the CDR3 is TGCGCCAGCAGCTTACGGCAGGGGATTCGAGATACGCAGTATTTT. Protein sequence: CASSLRQGIRDTQYF.

The rearrangement uses TRBV18 and TRBJ2-2; no clear D. V was cut by 1 base and J by 7 bases, with 13 bases left in between. Germline assignment: CDR1 KGHSH and CDR2 LQKENI. There are 15 residues in the CDR3. As DNA, the CDR3 is TGTGCCAGCTCACCACTTCCGTCGAGAAGCGGGGAGCTGTTTTTT. Its translation is CASSPLPSRSGELFF. The full variable domain, its missing parts supplied by reference TRBV18 and TRBJ2-2, is NAGVMQNPRHLVRRRGQEARLRCSPMKGHSHVYWYRQLPEEGLKFMVYLQKENIIDESGMPKERFSAEFPKEGPSILRIQQVVRGDSAAYFCASSPLPSRSGELFFGEGSRLTVL.

V gene TRBV5-1 combines with J gene TRBJ2-1; 8 nucleotides agree with TRBD2. V dropped 0 bases and J dropped 5; count of bases not matched to a gene: 4. Germline V gives CDR1 SGHRS, CDR2 YFSETQ. The CDR3 has 15 amino acids. The CDR3 sequence: CASSLALAGNNEQFF. In DNA, the CDR3 is TGCGCCAGCAGCTTGGCCTTAGCGGGGAACAATGAGCAGTTCTTC.

The chain links TRBV7-2 to TRBJ2-6; no definite D call. The germline gives CDR1 SGHTA, CDR2 FQGNSA. V was pared by 5 bases and J by 0 bases, with 11 bases between. The CDR3 runs to 16 residues. The CDR3 region is CASSPLGDSGANVLTF. The CDR3 coding sequence is TGTGCCAGCAGCCCACTGGGCGACTCTGGGGCCAACGTCCTGACTTTC.